Each of the 11 T cell receptor beta chains below was sequenced from the same sample in a study of shared clonotypes between healthy human individuals. The data were produced by immunoSEQ multiplex PCR, yet TCRdb's version contains in-frame clones alone and is incomplete. This table has about 2.2 million clones, 85% to 95% appearing once. Naive CD8 populations comprised CD45RO-negative cells positively selected for CCR7, excluding terminally differentiated effector memory CD45RA+ cells. What was sequenced was naive CD8+ T cells from PBMCs. The receptors shown here come from a man between 18 and 29 years old in good health. Some clones in this sample may be carry-over from other donors' samples.

This clone came up once. V gene TRBV6-1 combines with J gene TRBJ1-5, with TRBD1 matching 7 bases. The CDR3 covers 14 residues. V was clipped by 5 bases and J by 7 bases; unmatched bases: 8. Per germline, CDR1 MNHNS and CDR2 SASEGT. The CDR3 DNA sequence: TGTGCCAGCAGTACCCGACAGGGTGGGCAGCCCCAGCATTTT. Translating gives CASSTRQGGQPQHF.

The chain is built from TRBV4-1 and TRBJ1-1; D remains ambiguous. The CDR3 is made up of 15 amino acids. The V end was cut by 4 bases, the J end by 0 bases, with 12 bases between. CDR1 and CDR2 from the germline V gene are MGHRA and YSYEKL. The CDR3: CASSRPVKVNTEAFF. In DNA, the CDR3 is TGCGCCAGCAGCCGACCCGTTAAGGTGAACACTGAAGCTTTCTTT.

For this clone: Other DNA sequences in the sample encode the same CDR3. V and J are TRBV28 and TRBJ1-1; perhaps TRBD1 as D (6 bases). Germline V gives CDR1 MDHEN, CDR2 SYDVKM. Trimming removed 2 bases from V and 4 bases from J, with 11 bases in between. There are 14 residues in the CDR3. DNA of the CDR3: TGTGCCAGCAGTTTAGCGAGGGGGGGCACTGAAGCTTTCTTT. Its translation is CASSLARGGTEAFF.

The CDR3 DNA sequence: TGTGCCAGCAGTACCTATTTACAAAGAAACTATGGCTACACCTTC. Its translation is CASSTYLQRNYGYTF. The chain uses TRBV28 and TRBJ1-2; no definite D call. Germline V gives CDR1 MDHEN, CDR2 SYDVKM. Trimming removed 5 bases from V and 2 bases from J, with 15 bases in between. The CDR3 runs to 15 residues.

This clone was counted once. The CDR3 bases are TGTGCCAGTAGTATGGTGGCAGGGGACACTGAAGCTTTCTTT. Translating it yields CASSMVAGDTEAFF. The chain recombines TRBV19 with TRBJ1-1, with a weak D call TRBD1 (6 bases). The CDR3 is made up of 14 amino acids. With 3 bases removed from V and 3 bases from J, the gap between germline ends came to 11 bases. The V gene's germline CDR1 is LNHDA and CDR2 SQIVND (reference sequence).

The chain joins TRBV11-3 to TRBJ2-1; 11 nucleotides match TRBD2. The CDR3 runs to 16 residues. Germline V CDR1 and CDR2: SGHNT, YENEEA. With V trimmed by 5 bases and J by 0 bases, 3 bases remained unmatched. The CDR3 DNA sequence: TGTGCCAGCAGCCCGGGACTAGCGGACTCCTACAATGAGCAGTTCTTC. This encodes CASSPGLADSYNEQFF.

The chain uses TRBV27 and TRBJ2-3, with a possible D match to TRBD2 (6 bases). Germline CDR1 MNHEY, CDR2 SMNVEV (reference sequence). This CDR3 spans 18 amino acids. Trimming removed 3 bases at V and 0 bases at J, with 19 bases between. CDR3 nucleotide sequence: TGTGCCAGCAGTTTCCTTACCGATAGCGGACCAAGCACAGATACGCAGTATTTT. Translation gives CASSFLTDSGPSTDTQYF.

The V call is TRBV29-1, the J call TRBJ2-1; TRBD2 is a possible D gene (5 bases). The germline V gene has CDR1 SQVTM and CDR2 ANQGSEA. Deletions cut 7 bases from V and 3 bases from J, with 19 bases between. There are 15 residues in the CDR3. CDR3: CSAQASSTGYNEQFF. CDR3 nucleotides: TGCAGCGCCCAGGCTAGCTCCACCGGCTACAATGAGCAGTTCTTC.

This clone was counted a single time. The rearrangement links TRBV10-2 to TRBJ1-1, with TRBD1 matching over 7 bases. V lost 6 bases, J lost 4 bases, and 8 bases stayed unmatched. Germline V gives CDR1 WSHSY, CDR2 SAAADI. This CDR3 contains 14 residues. The CDR3 sequence: CASSPTGMLTEAFF. DNA of the CDR3: TGCGCCAGCAGCCCGACAGGGATGCTCACTGAAGCTTTCTTT.

This clone was recorded only once. The chain carries TRBV27 and TRBJ2-7; a possible D gene is TRBD2 (7 bases). Trimming shortened V by 3 bases and J by 4 bases, and 19 bases separated the two germline ends. The V gene's germline CDR1 is MNHEY and CDR2 SMNVEV (reference sequence). The CDR3 has 16 residues. The CDR3 loop is CASSLRMGGGFYEQYF. The CDR3 nucleotides read TGTGCCAGCAGTTTGCGGATGGGAGGGGGTTTTTACGAGCAGTACTTC.

The chain combines TRBV9 with TRBJ1-2, with 7 bases matching TRBD1. Losses at the gene ends were 3 bases for V and 6 bases for J; bases not matched to a gene: 11. The germline CDR1 and CDR2 sequences are SGDLS and YYNGEE. The CDR3 loop spans 15 amino acids. CDR3 amino acids: CASSARDSLKDGYTF. The DNA of the CDR3 is TGTGCCAGCAGCGCCCGGGACAGCCTTAAAGATGGCTACACCTTC. Looking up the rest from reference TRBV9 and TRBJ1-2 gives the full variable domain: DSGVTQTPKHLITATGQRVTLRCSPRSGDLSVYWYQQSLDQGLQFLIQYYNGEERAKGNILERFSAQQFPDLHSELNLSSLELGDSALYFCASSARDSLKDGYTFGSGTRLTVV.